A single T cell receptor beta chain is shown here with its context. The antigen remains unidentified. These data are taken from a study of graft-versus-host responses after intestinal transplantation. Points from the study as a whole: GvH clones occurred in recipient marrow; some first appeared in ileum or blood. Within allografts, high graft-versus-host to host-versus-graft clonal ratios were seen among patients with graft-donor T cell macrochimerism.

Produced via immunoSEQ multiplex PCR; TCRdb's table is partial and in-frame only. The sample contains around 25,000 clones, about 81% of which appear only once. V was clipped by 3 bases and J by 5 bases, with 13 bases between them. CDR1 SGHAT and CDR2 FQDESV come from the germline V gene (reference sequence). This CDR3 is 14 amino acids long. This receptor was taken from a human donor who received an intestinal transplant. The specimen comprised unstimulated CD4+ T cells sorted from spleen or lymph node cells, sampled before intestinal transplant. The chain recombines TRBV11-1 with TRBJ1-1; a possible D gene is TRBD1 (6 bases). The CDR3 DNA reads as TGTGCCAGCAGCTTCGGCAGGGGCAGTACTGAAGCTTTCTTT. Protein product: CASSFGRGSTEAFF. The whole variable domain, filled in from reference TRBV11-1 and TRBJ1-1, reads EAEVAQSPRYKITEKSQAVAFWCDPISGHATLYWYRQILGQGPELLVQFQDESVVDDSQLPKDRFSAERLKGVDSTLKIQPAELGDSAMYLCASSFGRGSTEAFFGQGTRLTVV.